Listed here are 31 T cell receptor delta chains from one sample, sequenced in a study of gamma-delta chains in newborns, infants, children. TCRdb ran CATT on the reads. The sample has about 3,000 delta-chain clones, about 2.7% seen once. Sequencing used blood. Receptors were obtained from a child who was a newborn, infant or young child, either healthy, febrile or measles-vaccinated (not recorded which).

This clone was counted only a few times. An end of the junction does not agree with germline; a read error may underlie this. The sample has other DNA sequences that encode this CDR3 too. J is TRDJ1 and V is TRDV2; the match to TRDD3 covers 7 bases. The CDR3 is 16 residues long. Germline loops: CDR1 GEAIGNYY, CDR2 EKD. CDR3 region: CACGLLGATPTDKLIF. The CDR3 region has the DNA TGTGCCTGTGGCTTGCTGGGGGCCACCCCGACCGATAAACTCATCTTC.

This clone turned up a few times. A much larger clone is a single base away; this may be a read error. The chain employs TRDV2 and TRDJ1; 12 bases are a match to TRDD3. The J segment lost 3 bases and the V segment lost 3 bases, leaving 4 bases of the junction unmatched. CDR3 length: 15 residues. CDR1 GEAIGNYY and CDR2 EKD come from the germline V gene. The CDR3 sequence: CACDQLGDTSDKLIF. The CDR3 region has the DNA TGTGCCTGTGACCAACTGGGGGATACCTCCGATAAACTCATCTTT.

In its sample, this clone was seen a few times. A read error may be the cause here, since a much bigger clone is one base away. The chain carries TRDV2 and TRDJ3, with unresolved D. The CDR3 contains 17 residues. The V gene's germline CDR1 is GEAIGNYY and CDR2 EKD. As DNA, the CDR3 is TGTGCCCGTGACACCGCTGATAGCTCCTGGGACACCCGACAGATGTTTTTC. Its translation: CARDTADSSWDTRQMFF.

This clone was seen only a few times. Just one base apart from a much larger clone, this may be a read error. The sample contains more than one DNA sequence encoding this CDR3. This chain joins TRDV2 and TRDJ1; possibly TRDD3 for D (6 bases). Germline V gene data show CDR1 as GEAIGNYY and CDR2 as EKD. V lost 4 bases, J lost 5 bases, and 22 bases lay in between. This CDR3 is 16 amino acids long. The CDR3 DNA follows: TGTGCCTGTGATTTACTGGGAGATACGCGCGGTGATAAACTCATCTTT. This encodes CACDLLGDTRGDKLIF.

By frequency in the sample, this clone is medium-sized. The genes are TRDV2 and TRDJ1; 7 nucleotides match TRDD3. The V segment lost 1 base and the J segment 3 bases; nucleotides outside the gene matches: 7. The CDR3 sequence is 15 residues long. Germline loops: CDR1 GEAIGNYY, CDR2 EKD. The CDR3 bases are TGTGCCTGTGACACGCTGGGGGCAACGGCCGATAAACTCATCTTT. The encoded protein is CACDTLGATADKLIF.

Concerning this clone itself: This same CDR3 is encoded by further DNA sequences in the sample. The chain is built from TRDV2 and TRDJ3; 7 nucleotides align to TRDD3. From germline, CDR1 is GEAIGNYY and CDR2 EKD. Trimming took 0 bases from V and 0 from J; bases not matched to a gene: 16. The length of the CDR3 is 22 residues. The CDR3 region has the DNA TGTGCCTGTGACACCGGAGGGTTGGCTGGGGGTCCGAGCTCCTGGGACACCCGACAGATGTTTTTC. Translating gives CACDTGGLAGGPSSWDTRQMFF.

The sample holds a few counts of this clone. A far larger clone is off by one base, so a read error is likely. The sample carries other DNA sequences with the same CDR3. This chain uses TRDV2 with TRDJ1; 7 bases align to TRDD3. V lost 0 bases, J lost 0 bases, and 15 bases stayed unmatched. Looked up from germline, CDR1 is GEAIGNYY and CDR2 is EKD. The CDR3 spans 19 residues. The chain's CDR3 is CACDTVRGMGSLNTDKLIF. Here the CDR3 DNA reads TGTGCCTGTGACACCGTCCGGGGGATGGGGAGTCTGAACACCGATAAACTCATCTTT.

This clone is deemed large (0.1 to 1%). This same CDR3 is encoded by further DNA sequences in the sample. The chain uses TRDV2 and TRDJ1; 10 bases line up with TRDD3. CDR1 GEAIGNYY and CDR2 EKD come from the germline V gene. This CDR3 region has 16 residues. The V segment lost 0 bases and the J segment 2 bases; nucleotides outside the gene matches: 5. The CDR3 coding sequence is TGTGCCTGTGACACCCTGGGGGATAGGGATACCGATAAACTCATCTTT. This codes for CACDTLGDRDTDKLIF.

A note on this clone: This may stem from a read error, because a much larger clone lies one nucleotide away. The chain employs TRDV2 and TRDJ1; 11 bases map to TRDD3. The CDR3 covers 19 residues. V trimming: 0 bases; J trimming: 0 bases; junction bases outside the gene matches: 11. CDR1 and CDR2 (germline): GEAIGNYY, EKD. The CDR3 DNA is TGTGCCTGTGACACCGTAAGGAAACTGGGGGATATTCACACCGATAAACTCATCTTT. It codes for CACDTVRKLGDIHTDKLIF.

In regard to this clone: A much larger clone differs from this one at a single base, so this may be a read error. The V and J genes are TRDV2 and TRDJ3; 7 bases align to TRDD3. CDR3 length: 19 residues. V shed 1 base, J shed 0 bases, and the junction held 8 bases outside the gene matches. CDR1 GEAIGNYY and CDR2 EKD come from the germline V gene. CDR3 in amino acids: CACDTLGAQGSWDTRQMFF. The CDR3 bases are TGTGCCTGTGACACGCTGGGGGCTCAAGGCTCCTGGGACACCCGACAGATGTTTTTC.

Points on this clone: A far more abundant clone sits one base away, making this likely a read error. The sample carries other DNA sequences with the same CDR3. CDR3 nucleotide sequence: TGTGCCTGTGACACCGTGGGTACTGGGGGATACGGACTCGATAAACTCATCTTT. This codes for CACDTVGTGGYGLDKLIF. The chain has TRDV2 and TRDJ1, with TRDD3 matching over 13 bases. The J segment lost 4 bases and the V segment lost 0 bases, leaving 10 bases of the junction unmatched. The CDR3 loop spans 18 amino acids. CDR1 and CDR2 (germline): GEAIGNYY, EKD.

In its sample, this clone was seen a few times. This sequence is one base from a far larger clone and is likely a read error. The chain couples TRDV2 to TRDJ3; D perhaps matches TRDD3 (5 bases). V gave up 0 bases and J gave up 0 bases, with 26 bases separating them. Germline loops: CDR1 GEAIGNYY, CDR2 EKD. This CDR3 is 23 amino acids long. The DNA of the CDR3 is TGTGCCTGTGACACCGACCTAATCTCTGAGGGATTCCGTGGCTCCTGGGACACCCGACAGATGTTTTTC. This sequence encodes CACDTDLISEGFRGSWDTRQMFF.

This clone was found a few times. V usage is TRDV2 and J usage is TRDJ3, with 7 positions matching TRDD2. The CDR3 consists of 22 residues. Germline V gives CDR1 GEAIGNYY, CDR2 EKD. V lost 3 bases, J lost 1 base, and 20 bases stayed unmatched. The CDR3 region has the DNA TGTGCCTGTGACGCCCCTTCCTCGGAACGGGGAAGGCTATCCTGGGACACCCGACAGATGTTTTTC. This sequence encodes CACDAPSSERGRLSWDTRQMFF.

The chain carries TRDV2 and TRDJ1; 11 nucleotides line up with TRDD3. Germline V gene lookup returns CDR1 GEAIGNYY and CDR2 EKD. This CDR3 has 19 residues. V lost 3 bases to trimming and J lost 3 bases; unmatched junction nucleotides: 17. The CDR3 DNA sequence: TGTGCCTGTGACTCGATCCGACCTGGGGGATACCGGGGCCCCGATAAACTCATCTTT. The encoded protein is CACDSIRPGGYRGPDKLIF.

This chain links TRDV2 with TRDJ1; 8 nucleotides agree with TRDD3. Germline V lookup: CDR1 GEAIGNYY, CDR2 EKD. Germline trimming cut 0 bases from V and 0 bases from J; bases unmatched to any gene: 20. This CDR3 spans 21 amino acids. The CDR3 DNA reads TGTGCCTGTGACACCGTATCCTCCTACGGTCCTGGGGGAACTCACACCGATAAACTCATCTTT. This sequence encodes CACDTVSSYGPGGTHTDKLIF.

This clone is categorized as large. The V gene is TRDV2, the J gene TRDJ1; 11 bases fit TRDD3. Germline-derived CDR1 and CDR2 are GEAIGNYY and EKD. The junction had 15 bases not matched to a gene; V was cut back by 4 bases and J by 0 bases. The CDR3 has 19 amino acids. This CDR3 is CACDTVPVLGDSHTDKLIF. The CDR3 DNA is TGTGCCTGTGATACGGTTCCTGTACTGGGGGATAGCCACACCGATAAACTCATCTTT.

In its sample, this clone was seen a few times. It is likely a read error: a sequence one base away is far more abundant. The chain employs TRDV2 and TRDJ1, with 8 positions matching TRDD3. J gave up 4 bases and V 3 bases, and 21 bases lay outside the gene matches. Germline V gene data show CDR1 as GEAIGNYY and CDR2 as EKD. The CDR3 covers 19 residues. Here the CDR3 DNA reads TGTGCCTGTGACGCGGTCCGTACTGGGGGCTCCGGACGGGTCGATAAACTCATCTTT. Encoded protein: CACDAVRTGGSGRVDKLIF.

By share, this clone counts as medium-sized. The CDR3: CACDTLRSPHVLGDTTDKLIF. CDR3 in DNA: TGTGCCTGTGACACCCTAAGATCTCCCCACGTACTGGGGGATACAACCGATAAACTCATCTTT. This chain links TRDV2 with TRDJ1; TRDD3 aligns across 12 bases. Germline CDR1 GEAIGNYY, CDR2 EKD. The CDR3 is made up of 21 amino acids. V was pared by 0 bases and J by 2 bases, with 18 bases of the junction left unmatched.

This clone came up a few times. The V call is TRDV2, the J call TRDJ1, with 11 bases aligning to TRDD3. The CDR3 is made up of 18 amino acids. Per the germline V gene, CDR1 is GEAIGNYY and CDR2 is EKD. The ends lost 3 bases at V and 1 base at J; junction bases unmatched: 12. The CDR3 nucleotides are TGTGCCTGTGACCCGATACTGGGGGATAGGGGCATCACCGATAAACTCATCTTT. It translates to CACDPILGDRGITDKLIF.

In its sample, this clone ranks as medium-sized. The V gene is TRDV2, the J gene TRDJ1; 11 bases map to TRDD3. The CDR3 is made up of 16 amino acids. V lost 4 bases and J lost 1; bases outside the gene matches: 7. Germline V gene sequence: CDR1 GEAIGNYY, CDR2 EKD. CDR3 region: CACDVLGDRGTDKLIF. In DNA form, the CDR3 reads TGTGCCTGTGATGTACTGGGGGATAGAGGCACCGATAAACTCATCTTT.

Worth noting for this clone: One end of the junction does not line up with germline, which may come from a read error. This sequence joins TRDV2 and TRDJ1, with TRDD3 matching over 13 bases. The CDR3 runs 19 residues. CDR1 and CDR2 (germline): GEAIGNYY, EKD. The chain's CDR3 is CSCDTLLLGDTRSTDKLIF. The CDR3 DNA follows: TGTTCCTGTGACACCCTTCTACTGGGGGATACGCGAAGCACCGATAAACTCATCTTT.

By share, this clone counts as medium-sized. The rearrangement uses TRDV2 and TRDJ1; the D is unclear. The CDR3 totals 15 residues. V lost 3 bases and J 1 base, leaving 14 bases between the germline ends. Germline loops: CDR1 GEAIGNYY, CDR2 EKD. The CDR3 reads CACDPVGGFTDKLIF. CDR3 DNA sequence: TGTGCCTGTGACCCCGTAGGTGGATTCACCGATAAACTCATCTTT.

In the case of this clone: This clone may be a read error of a much larger clone one base away. Other DNA sequences of this sample code for an identical CDR3. The chain combines TRDV2 with TRDJ1; 7 positions match TRDD3. From germline, CDR1 is GEAIGNYY and CDR2 EKD. The CDR3 is made up of 14 amino acids. Trimming at V came to 7 bases and at J to 5 bases, leaving 12 bases not matched to a gene. Here the CDR3 DNA reads TGTGCCTGCGACTCCTTACTGGGGATTGATAAACTCATCTTT. Protein product: CACDSLLGIDKLIF.

By sample share, this clone is medium-sized. The same CDR3 arises from other DNA sequences in this sample as well. The rearrangement links TRDV2 to TRDJ1; maybe TRDD3 (6 bases). Germline V gene lookup returns CDR1 GEAIGNYY and CDR2 EKD. The CDR3 contains 18 residues. V shed 0 bases and J shed 0 bases, with 19 bases lying between them. CDR3 in amino acids: CACDTLANRGTYTDKLIF. CDR3 bases: TGTGCCTGTGACACCTTGGCAAACCGGGGGACGTACACCGATAAACTCATCTTT.

This clone was observed a handful of times. Possible read error: a much larger clone is one base away. Other DNA sequences in this sample translate to the same CDR3. The chain carries TRDV2 and TRDJ1; D is possibly TRDD3 (5 bases). The CDR3 spans 17 residues. The germline V gene has CDR1 GEAIGNYY and CDR2 EKD. The chain's CDR3 is CACDTIGGPTRGDKLIF. DNA for the CDR3: TGTGCCTGCGACACTATCGGGGGGCCAACGAGGGGCGATAAACTCATCTTT.

This clone was seen more than once but under ten times. The junction differs from germline at one of its ends, possibly a read error. The rearrangement uses TRDV2 and TRDJ1, with D maybe TRDD3 (6 bases). Per the germline V gene, CDR1 is GEAIGNYY and CDR2 is EKD. The CDR3 contains 15 residues. CDR3 DNA: TGTGCCTGTGGCACCGTGGAGATACGCGGCGATAAACTCATCTTT. Its protein is CACGTVEIRGDKLIF.

This clone was observed a handful of times. With a much larger clone just one base away, this may be a read error. Other nucleotide sequences in the sample specify the same CDR3. This chain joins TRDV2 and TRDJ1, with no clear D. Germline V lookup: CDR1 GEAIGNYY, CDR2 EKD. The length of the CDR3 is 15 residues. In DNA, the CDR3 is TGCGCCTGTGACACCGTTGCCTCCTTCACCGATAAACTCATCTTT. This encodes CACDTVASFTDKLIF.

This clone was detected a few times. Given a much more abundant clone one base away, this may be a read error. This rearrangement joins TRDV2 to TRDJ3, with D perhaps matching TRDD3 (5 bases). From germline, CDR1 is GEAIGNYY and CDR2 EKD. The CDR3 has 18 residues. The V end was cut by 0 bases, the J end by 0 bases, with 11 bases between. The CDR3 DNA sequence: TGTGCCTGTGACACCGCTGGGTCCAGCTCCTGGGACACCCGACAGATGTTTTTC. Protein product: CACDTAGSSSWDTRQMFF.

On this clone itself: Possible read error: a much larger clone is one base away. V usage is TRDV2 and J usage is TRDJ1; D may match TRDD1, TRDD2 or TRDD3 (5 bases each). TCRdb does not report a J gene; here it was assigned by matching the DNA to germline references. The CDR3 sequence is 17 residues long. Trimming cost V 0 bases and J 10 bases, with 26 bases left between them. Germline assignment: CDR1 GEAIGNYY and CDR2 EKD. The CDR3 spells CACDTLGPYPTSNRLIF. CDR3 DNA sequence: TGTGCCTGTGACACCTTGGGGCCCTACCCCACTTCCAATAGACTCATCTTT.

In this sample, this clone turned up a few times. The chain carries TRDV2 and TRDJ1; 8 bases map to TRDD3. Germline CDR1 is GEAIGNYY and CDR2 is EKD. The CDR3 spans 18 residues. Trimming cost V 0 bases and J 2 bases; bases outside gene matches: 13. The CDR3 bases are TGTGCCTGTGACACCGTGTCTGGGGGAGGAACTCAAACCGATAAACTCATCTTT. Its protein product is CACDTVSGGGTQTDKLIF.

In its sample, this clone is medium-sized. The rearrangement joins TRDV2 to TRDJ3, with 9 positions matching TRDD3. Germline CDR1 GEAIGNYY, CDR2 EKD. This CDR3 comprises 18 residues. Germline trimming cut 1 base from V and 2 bases from J; bases unmatched to any gene: 5. The CDR3 region has the DNA TGTGCCTGTGACACAGCCATGGGGGATACCTGGGACACCCGACAGATGTTTTTC. Translation gives CACDTAMGDTWDTRQMFF.